Presented here are 20 T cell receptor beta chains from one specimen sequenced in a study of T cell responses to AZD1222 COVID-19 vaccine. Sequencing used immunoSEQ multiplex PCR; TCRdb keeps in-frame clones, though not all of them. The sample has about 120,000 clones, around 84% seen once. Source: peripheral blood, taken 28 days after the second AZD1222 dose. The receptors shown here come from an adult who received the AZD1222 COVID-19 vaccine.

The chain uses TRBV15 and TRBJ1-4, with D perhaps TRBD1 (5 bases). This CDR3 is built from 14 residues. Trimming pared 2 bases from V and 7 bases from J, leaving 11 bases between. CDR1 and CDR2 from the germline V gene are LNHNV and YYDKDF (reference sequence). CDR3 nucleotides: TGTGCCACCAGCAGACAGGGTACAGTTGAAAAACTGTTTTTT. It encodes CATSRQGTVEKLFF. Filled out from reference TRBV15 and TRBJ1-4, the complete variable domain reads DAMVIQNPRYQVTQFGKPVTLSCSQTLNHNVMYWYQQKSSQAPKLLFHYYDKDFNNEADTPDNFQSRRPNTSFCFLDIRSPGLGDTAMYLCATSRQGTVEKLFFGSGTQLSVL.

The rearrangement joins TRBV7-3 to TRBJ1-1, with 11 positions matching TRBD1. The CDR3 runs to 13 residues. Germline V gene data show CDR1 as SGHTA and CDR2 as FQGTGA. J was trimmed by 10 bases and V by 5 bases; bases with no gene match: 6. The chain's CDR3 is CASSPGQGEVAFF. CDR3 DNA: TGTGCCAGCAGCCCGGGACAGGGGGAAGTAGCTTTCTTT.

J is TRBJ1-1 and V is TRBV3-1 (or the pseudogene TRBV3-2); no definite D call. CDR3 length: 15 residues. V was pared by 0 bases and J by 1 base, with 9 bases between. CDR1 is LGHDT and CDR2 is YNNKEL in the germline V gene (reference sequence). The chain's CDR3 is CASSQDQDTNTEAFF. The DNA for the CDR3 is TGTGCCAGCAGCCAAGATCAAGATACGAACACTGAAGCTTTCTTT.

In this sample, this clone turned up once. The chain has TRBV6-2 or TRBV6-3 and TRBJ1-5; D not certain. V was cut by 0 bases and J by 9 bases, with 18 bases left in between. Germline loops: CDR1 MNHEY, CDR2 SVGEGT. The CDR3 consists of 16 residues. For the CDR3, the DNA is TGTGCCAGCAGTTACTCGACGGGGATAGGGATAGGGCCCCAGCATTTT. Its protein product is CASSYSTGIGIGPQHF.

The rearrangement links TRBV7-9 to TRBJ1-1, with TRBD1 as a possible D gene (6 bases). The V gene's germline CDR1 is SEHNR and CDR2 FQNEAQ (reference sequence). The V end was cut by 7 bases, the J end by 6 bases, with 12 bases between. This CDR3 is 12 amino acids long. The CDR3 DNA follows: TGTGCCAGCACCCCTGGGGGCGCTGAAGCTTTCTTT. Protein product: CASTPGGAEAFF.

The V gene is TRBV5-1, the J gene TRBJ1-4; D gene uncertain. In germline, CDR1 is SGHRS, CDR2 YFSETQ. V was trimmed by 0 bases and J by 8 bases, leaving 8 bases between them. CDR3 length: 13 residues. CDR3 region: CASSLERVEKLFF. CDR3 nucleotide sequence: TGCGCCAGCAGCTTGGAAAGGGTGGAAAAACTGTTTTTT.

The chain uses TRBV5-4 and TRBJ2-7; D might be TRBD1 or TRBD2, each matching 5 bases. Looked up from germline, CDR1 is SGHNT and CDR2 is YYREEE (reference sequence). The V gene lost 2 bases and the J gene lost 7 bases, with 13 bases spanning the gap. The CDR3 spans 13 residues. Here the CDR3 reads CASSFPGPQEQYF. The CDR3 coding sequence is TGTGCCAGCAGCTTCCCGGGACCCCAGGAGCAGTACTTC.

The gene calls are TRBV28 and TRBJ2-4; TRBD2 might be the D (5 bases). Trimming removed 5 bases at V and 10 bases at J, with 24 bases between. CDR3 size: 16 residues. The germline gives CDR1 MDHEN, CDR2 SYDVKM. The CDR3 spells CASSPRTEGRVLIQYF. CDR3 coding DNA: TGTGCCAGCAGTCCCCGAACTGAGGGTCGGGTATTGATTCAGTACTTC.

The chain recombines TRBV10-3 with TRBJ2-3, with 9 nucleotides matching TRBD2. Trimming took 5 bases from V and 2 from J; bases not matched to a gene: 5. Germline CDR1 ENHRY, CDR2 SYGVKD. CDR3 length: 15 residues. CDR3 loop: CAISPSGGITDTQYF. CDR3 in DNA: TGTGCCATCAGTCCGAGCGGGGGGATCACAGATACGCAGTATTTT.

J is TRBJ1-6 and V is TRBV28; a weak D match, TRBD1 (5 bases). V shed 2 bases and J shed 1 base, with 12 bases lying between them. The CDR3 has 17 residues. The germline CDR1 and CDR2 sequences are MDHEN and SYDVKM. CDR3 DNA sequence: TGTGCCAGCAGTTTACTCGGAGGGGCGTCCTATAATTCACCCCTCCACTTT. This translates into CASSLLGGASYNSPLHF.

V usage is TRBV7-8 and J usage is TRBJ1-4; D perhaps matches TRBD1 (5 bases). The CDR3 extends over 14 amino acids. CDR1 and CDR2 from the germline V gene are SGHVS and FQNEAQ. Trimming removed 0 bases at V and 8 bases at J, with 10 bases between. This CDR3 reads CASSLAGLGEKLFF. The CDR3, as DNA: TGTGCCAGCAGCTTAGCGGGGCTGGGAGAAAAACTGTTTTTT.

This clone showed up just once. The rearrangement joins TRBV5-1 to TRBJ1-5; D not resolved. The CDR3 length is 13 residues. Germline V gives CDR1 SGHRS, CDR2 YFSETQ. Trimming pared 4 bases from V and 5 bases from J, leaving 10 bases between. This CDR3 reads CASSPNSDQPQHF. The CDR3, as DNA: TGCGCCAGCAGCCCAAATTCCGATCAGCCCCAGCATTTT.

CDR3 region: CASSLTGQGLYEQYF. The DNA for the CDR3 is TGTGCCAGCAGCTTGACAGGACAGGGCTTGTACGAGCAGTACTTC. The genes are TRBV5-4 and TRBJ2-7; 8 bases map to TRBD1. Trimming took 1 base from V and 4 from J; bases not matched to a gene: 7. The CDR3 covers 15 residues. Per the germline V gene, CDR1 is SGHNT and CDR2 is YYREEE (reference sequence).

In its sample, this clone was seen a few times. The rearrangement links TRBV3-1 (or the pseudogene TRBV3-2) to TRBJ2-7; 9 nucleotides align to TRBD2. V shed 0 bases and J 0 bases; nucleotides not matched to a gene: 6. The CDR3 loop spans 17 amino acids. In germline, CDR1 is LGHDT, CDR2 YNNKEL (reference sequence). This chain's CDR3 is CASSQDGVAGDSYEQYF. The CDR3 DNA sequence: TGTGCCAGCAGCCAAGATGGGGTAGCGGGGGACTCCTACGAGCAGTACTTC.

The DNA of the CDR3 is TGTGCCAGCAGTTTAGCGGGGGGCTACACCTTC. This gives the protein CASSLAGGYTF. The chain employs TRBV12-3 or TRBV12-4 and TRBJ1-2; no definite D call. V shed 0 bases and J shed 8 bases, with 4 bases lying between them. The CDR3 loop spans 11 amino acids.

This chain uses TRBV4-1 with TRBJ1-3; tentatively, D is TRBD1 (5 bases). Germline CDR1 is MGHRA and CDR2 is YSYEKL. This CDR3 comprises 17 residues. Trimming took off 1 base at V and 0 bases at J, with 13 bases between the two ends. The CDR3 bases are TGCGCCAGCAGCCAAGGGCTCATCACAGGCTCTGGAAACACCATATATTTT. This codes for CASSQGLITGSGNTIYF.

This chain joins TRBV9 and TRBJ1-2, with TRBD1 identical over 7 bases. CDR1 and CDR2 from the germline V gene are SGDLS and YYNGEE. The CDR3 is made up of 16 amino acids. J gave up 4 bases and V 3 bases, and 12 bases lay outside the gene matches. CDR3 nucleotide sequence: TGTGCCAGCAGCGCTTTAGGGGGCGCCGGGGTCTATGGCTACACCTTC. Translating gives CASSALGGAGVYGYTF.

J is TRBJ2-1 and V is TRBV24-1; D is uncertain. Looked up from germline, CDR1 is KGHDR and CDR2 is SFDVKD. This CDR3 contains 18 residues. Trimming shortened V by 5 bases and J by 5 bases, and 24 bases separated the two germline ends. The CDR3 protein is CATSVSARLSFLDNEQFF. CDR3 DNA sequence: TGTGCCACCAGTGTCTCCGCAAGACTCTCCTTCCTAGACAATGAGCAGTTCTTC.

The chain joins TRBV2 to TRBJ1-5; the match to TRBD1 covers 9 bases. V shed 5 bases, J shed 4 bases, and the junction held 12 bases outside the gene matches. Germline V gene data show CDR1 as SNHLY and CDR2 as FYNNEI. The CDR3 runs 17 residues. DNA for the CDR3: TGTGCCAGCAGTAGGGACAGGGTTCCTTCGGGGAATCAGCCCCAGCATTTT. Its protein product is CASSRDRVPSGNQPQHF.

The chain recombines TRBV19 with TRBJ1-2; D remains unclear. The ends were cut back, 7 bases at V and 4 bases at J, with 16 bases in the middle. From germline, CDR1 is LNHDA and CDR2 SQIVND (reference sequence). This CDR3 is 14 amino acids long. CDR3 loop: CASKFTVSSYGYTF. Written as DNA, the CDR3 is TGTGCCAGTAAGTTCACAGTTTCCTCCTATGGCTACACCTTC.